The 30 T cell receptor beta chains reported below all come from one sample, sequenced in a study of identical twins. TCRdb reprocessed the 5' RACE reads via MiXCR and lists one record per CDR3 protein. Here the sample spans 250,000 to 350,000 distinct CDR3 sequences, approximately 8% being singletons. The data were also submitted as part of a second study, on yellow fever vaccine responses in identical twins.

Sequencing was done on a sample of memory (CD45RO+) T cells sorted from blood. These receptors originate from a woman aged 18-30 years in good health.

This clonotype has a count of ten or more. The V call is TRBV6-6, the J call TRBJ1-4; no firm D call. V lost 8 bases and J 8 bases, leaving 15 bases between the germline ends. The germline V gene has CDR1 MNHNY and CDR2 SVGAGI (reference sequence). CDR3 size: 13 residues. For the CDR3, the DNA is TGTGCCAGCCAATTCGGTAGGGAAGAAAAACTGTTTTTT. Amino acids: CASQFGREEKLFF.

The gene calls are TRBV20-1 and TRBJ2-5; D might be TRBD1 (6 bases). Per germline, CDR1 DFQATT and CDR2 SNEGSKA (reference sequence). The CDR3 spans 14 residues. Trimming cost V 6 bases and J 5 bases, with 19 bases left between them. The CDR3, as DNA: TGCAGTGCAGAGAGGCCCAGGGGAGAGGAGACCCAGTACTTC. It codes for CSAERPRGEETQYF.

The chain is built from TRBV10-1 and TRBJ2-1; 7 bases fit TRBD2. The ends lost 9 bases at V and 0 bases at J; junction bases unmatched: 14. Per the germline V gene, CDR1 is WNHNN and CDR2 is SYGVQD (reference sequence). The CDR3 length is 17 residues. The CDR3 spells CASGVTGLADSYNEQFF. Written as DNA, the CDR3 is TGCGCCAGTGGGGTTACGGGGCTAGCGGACTCCTACAATGAGCAGTTCTTC.

This clonotype was counted only a few times. V gene TRBV10-3 combines with J gene TRBJ1-2; D gene ambiguous. Germline CDR1 and CDR2: ENHRY and SYGVKD. V dropped 3 bases and J dropped 4 bases, with 12 bases sitting between them. The CDR3 runs to 14 residues. CDR3 sequence: CAISDNARVYGYTF. As DNA, the CDR3 is TGTGCCATCAGTGACAATGCGCGGGTCTATGGCTACACCTTC.

This clonotype occurred many times. The rearrangement joins TRBV2 to TRBJ2-3; 8 positions match TRBD2. The CDR3 contains 15 residues. The V gene end was trimmed by 7 bases and the J gene end by 1 base; junction bases not matched to a gene: 7. CDR1 and CDR2 (germline): SNHLY, FYNNEI. The chain's CDR3 is CASNPSAGGTDTQYF. DNA of the CDR3: TGTGCCAGCAACCCATCAGCGGGAGGCACAGATACGCAGTATTTT. The entire variable domain, with the rest obtained from reference TRBV2 and TRBJ2-3, is as follows: EPEVTQTPSHQVTQMGQEVILRCVPISNHLYFYWYRQILGQKVEFLVSFYNNEISEKSEIFDDQFSVERPDGSNFTLKIRSTKLEDSAMYFCASNPSAGGTDTQYFGPGTRLTVL.

The rearrangement joins TRBV5-6 to TRBJ2-3, with TRBD2 matching over 9 bases. The length of the CDR3 is 15 residues. In germline, CDR1 is SGHDT, CDR2 YYEEEE. Trimming cost V 4 bases and J 5 bases; bases outside gene matches: 8. The CDR3 loop is CASSGRGLAKDTQYF. CDR3 nucleotide sequence: TGTGCCAGCAGCGGGAGGGGACTAGCTAAAGATACGCAGTATTTT.

The J gene is TRBJ1-1, the V gene TRBV7-9, with 9 nucleotides matching TRBD1. CDR1 is SEHNR and CDR2 is FQNEAQ in the germline V gene (reference sequence). V was clipped by 6 bases and J by 9 bases; unmatched bases: 11. The CDR3 loop spans 14 amino acids. The CDR3 region has the DNA TGTGCCAGCAGTCAAGGGACAGGGTTATTAAAAGCTTTCTTT. Its protein is CASSQGTGLLKAFF.

This clonotype was observed at least ten times. The chain joins TRBV11-2 to TRBJ2-2; 8 bases match TRBD2. With V trimmed by 5 bases and J by 5 bases, 10 bases remained unmatched. The CDR3 loop spans 16 amino acids. Germline lookup yields CDR1 SGHAT and CDR2 FQNNGV. The DNA for the CDR3 is TGTGCCAGCAGCCGTAGCGCTAGCGGGCTTACCGGGGAGCTGTTTTTT. Its translation: CASSRSASGLTGELFF.

This clonotype was seen ten or more times. This chain joins TRBV27 and TRBJ1-1; D gene uncertain. The CDR3 sequence is 14 residues long. The germline V gene has CDR1 MNHEY and CDR2 SMNVEV (reference sequence). V lost 3 bases, J lost 3 bases, and 11 bases lay in between. In DNA form, the CDR3 reads TGTGCCAGCAGTTTCTCATATGAGCACACTGAAGCTTTCTTT. Amino acid sequence: CASSFSYEHTEAFF.

The V call is TRBV6-1, the J call TRBJ2-2; D is unresolved. Germline CDR1 is MNHNS and CDR2 is SASEGT. The CDR3 runs to 15 residues. V was cut by 1 base and J by 3 bases, with 9 bases left in between. CDR3 nucleotide sequence: TGTGCCAGCAGTGAAGGGAGCGAACACACCGGGGAGCTGTTTTTT. Translated: CASSEGSEHTGELFF.

In this sample, this clonotype turned up a few times. The chain joins TRBV20-1 to TRBJ2-7; the D is unclear. The germline gives CDR1 DFQATT, CDR2 SNEGSKA (reference sequence). V lost 5 bases, J lost 0 bases, and 11 bases lay in between. This CDR3 contains 13 residues. CDR3 region: CSALGGSSYEQYV. The CDR3 bases are TGCAGTGCTCTGGGCGGCAGCTCCTACGAGCAGTACGTC.

J is TRBJ2-5 and V is TRBV5-4; D gene ambiguous. CDR1 is SGHNT, CDR2 YYREEE, per germline (reference sequence). CDR3 length: 14 amino acids. Trimming left V 4 bases short and J 3 bases short, with 13 bases between. The DNA for the CDR3 is TGTGCCAGCAGCGGCGGTCCTAGAAAAGAGACCCAGTACTTC. It is translated as CASSGGPRKETQYF.

This clonotype showed up just a few times. The rearrangement uses TRBV12-3 or TRBV12-4 and TRBJ1-5; D not resolved. The germline V and J ends were trimmed by 2 bases and 0 bases, with 14 bases remaining between them. CDR3 length: 17 amino acids. The CDR3 DNA is TGTGCCAGCAGTTTAAAGGCGGACTTCTATAGCAATCAGCCCCAGCATTTT. It specifies CASSLKADFYSNQPQHF.

This clonotype was detected a few times. The rearrangement links TRBV27 to TRBJ2-3, with D hard to call. Germline CDR1 reads MNHEY; CDR2 reads SMNVEV (reference sequence). Trimming took 7 bases from V and 0 from J, leaving 14 bases between them. The CDR3 has 15 residues. The CDR3 protein is CASKFRWVSTDTQYF. CDR3 nucleotides: TGTGCCAGCAAATTTCGATGGGTCAGCACAGATACGCAGTATTTT.

This clonotype has a count of ten or more. The rearrangement uses TRBV5-1 and TRBJ2-2, with 9 bases matching TRBD2. The CDR3 extends over 15 amino acids. Per germline, CDR1 SGHRS and CDR2 YFSETQ. J lost 3 bases, V lost 4 bases, and 4 bases had no gene match. The CDR3 loop is CASSRREGHTGELFF. The CDR3 coding sequence is TGCGCCAGCAGCCGGCGGGAGGGGCACACCGGGGAGCTGTTTTTT.

Written as DNA, the CDR3 is TGTGCCAGTAATCGACTAGCGGGAGTCGGGGCCAACGTCCTGACTTTC. Protein product: CASNRLAGVGANVLTF. The rearrangement joins TRBV5-6 to TRBJ2-6; the match to TRBD2 covers 12 bases. The CDR3 spans 16 residues. Germline lookup yields CDR1 SGHDT and CDR2 YYEEEE. Losses at the gene ends were 8 bases for V and 4 bases for J; bases not matched to a gene: 7.

In regard to this clonotype: Given a much more abundant clone one base away, this may be a read error. The V call is TRBV5-5, the J call TRBJ2-2; possibly TRBD1 or TRBD2 for D (6 bases each). This CDR3 has 15 residues. CDR1 is SGHKS and CDR2 is YYEKEE in the germline V gene (reference sequence). Trimming removed 0 bases from V and 4 bases from J, with 10 bases in between. The CDR3 spells CASSLGGAGTGELFF. CDR3 DNA: TGTGCCAGCAGCTTGGGGGGGGCTGGCACCGGGGAGCTGTTTTTT.

The chain links TRBV4-2 to TRBJ2-1, with 8 positions matching TRBD2. Germline V gene lookup returns CDR1 LGHNA and CDR2 YNFKEQ. Germline trimming cut 0 bases from V and 12 bases from J; bases unmatched to any gene: 13. The CDR3 spans 16 residues. The CDR3: CASSQEGAGGAGGQFF. DNA of the CDR3: TGTGCCAGCAGCCAAGAAGGGGCCGGCGGGGCGGGGGGGCAGTTCTTC.

Many counts were recorded for this clonotype. The chain combines TRBV12-3 or TRBV12-4 with TRBJ2-7; D is possibly TRBD1 (5 bases). The CDR3 spans 13 residues. Trimming cost V 5 bases and J 0 bases, with 8 bases left between them. CDR3 DNA sequence: TGTGCCAGCAGTAGACAGAGCTCCTACGAGCAGTACTTC. Protein: CASSRQSSYEQYF.

The rearrangement uses TRBV15 and TRBJ1-2; 9 bases are shared with TRBD1. J gave up 1 base and V 6 bases, and 3 bases lay outside the gene matches. The CDR3 loop spans 14 amino acids. From germline, CDR1 is LNHNV and CDR2 YYDKDF (reference sequence). CDR3 in amino acids: CATSPGQGNYGYTF. The CDR3 bases are TGTGCCACCAGTCCGGGACAGGGTAACTATGGCTACACCTTC.

The J gene is TRBJ2-3, the V gene TRBV28; 12 nucleotides match TRBD2. V lost 3 bases, J lost 2 bases, and 12 bases stayed unmatched. Germline V gene lookup returns CDR1 MDHEN and CDR2 SYDVKM. This CDR3 has 19 amino acids. The CDR3 DNA reads TGTGCCAGCAGTTTCTATCTGGGACTAGCGGGTGCCTACACAGATACGCAGTATTTT. This codes for CASSFYLGLAGAYTDTQYF.

This clonotype was picked up many times. The CDR3 sequence: CASSRTGAIQYF. Written as DNA, the CDR3 is TGCGCCAGCAGTCGCACAGGGGCCATTCAGTACTTC. This chain joins TRBV4-1 and TRBJ2-4; TRBD1 matches 7 bases. Trimming at V came to 6 bases and at J to 9 bases, leaving 5 bases not matched to a gene. Per the germline V gene, CDR1 is MGHRA and CDR2 is YSYEKL. The CDR3 has 12 amino acids.

This clonotype has a count of ten or more. V and J are TRBV4-1 and TRBJ2-3, with 10 bases that match TRBD2. V shed 1 base and J 4 bases; nucleotides not matched to a gene: 8. Germline values: CDR1 MGHRA, CDR2 YSYEKL. This CDR3 is 17 amino acids long. This CDR3 is CASSQAPSSGGADTQYF. CDR3 nucleotides: TGCGCCAGCAGCCAAGCCCCCTCTAGCGGGGGTGCAGATACGCAGTATTTT.

The chain carries TRBV5-6 and TRBJ1-1; tentative D call: TRBD1 (5 bases). Germline V gives CDR1 SGHDT, CDR2 YYEEEE. The CDR3 totals 15 residues. Trimming shortened V by 1 base and J by 1 base, and 11 bases separated the two germline ends. In DNA form, the CDR3 reads TGTGCCAGCAGCTTGTGGTCCAGGGCGAACACTGAAGCTTTCTTT. This translates into CASSLWSRANTEAFF.

This clonotype was seen many times. This chain connects TRBV10-3 to TRBJ2-1, with TRBD2 as a possible D gene (5 bases). The CDR3 is made up of 13 amino acids. In germline, CDR1 is ENHRY, CDR2 SYGVKD. With 8 bases removed from V and 6 bases from J, the gap between germline ends came to 14 bases. Written as DNA, the CDR3 is TGTGCCATCGGAAGTGGAACTAGCAATGAGCAGTTCTTC. This codes for CAIGSGTSNEQFF.

This clonotype was recorded at least ten times. The genes are TRBV12-3 or TRBV12-4 and TRBJ2-2; 8 bases are shared with TRBD1. The CDR3 covers 17 residues. Losses at the gene ends were 5 bases for V and 4 bases for J; bases not matched to a gene: 12. CDR3 amino acids: CASSKNHLTGGTGELFF. The CDR3 DNA is TGTGCCAGCAGTAAGAACCACCTAACAGGGGGCACCGGGGAGCTGTTTTTT.

This clonotype was recorded a few times. V usage is TRBV5-1 and J usage is TRBJ2-1; D may be TRBD1 (6 bases). The CDR3 sequence is 13 residues long. Per the germline V gene, CDR1 is SGHRS and CDR2 is YFSETQ. V was pared by 2 bases and J by 10 bases, with 13 bases between. This chain's CDR3 is CASSLTGSDEQFF. CDR3 nucleotides: TGCGCCAGCAGCTTAACAGGGTCTGACGAGCAGTTCTTC.

The table lists this clonotype with a few counts. The chain joins TRBV24-1 to TRBJ2-2; D call uncertain. CDR3 length equals 16 residues. V was shortened by 2 bases and J by 5 bases, with 14 bases between the two germline ends. Germline V gives CDR1 KGHDR, CDR2 SFDVKD. CDR3 DNA: TGTGCCACCAGTGATTCTCCGAAGGGATGGACCGGGGAGCTGTTTTTT. Encoded protein: CATSDSPKGWTGELFF.

In its sample, this clonotype was seen many times. The chain carries TRBV3-1 and TRBJ2-7; TRBD1 aligns across 7 bases. The CDR3 has 15 residues. Unmatched junction bases numbered 10, after V lost 4 bases and J lost 4 bases. Germline CDR1 and CDR2: LGHDT and YNNKEL (reference sequence). The CDR3, as DNA: TGTGCCAGCAGCCTGAGCGTGGGACAGAGATACGAGCAGTACTTC. This sequence encodes CASSLSVGQRYEQYF.

This clonotype was counted a few times. The chain couples TRBV27 to TRBJ1-6; a possible D gene is TRBD1 (5 bases). The V gene lost 6 bases and the J gene lost 8 bases, with 14 bases spanning the gap. The CDR3 has 14 residues. CDR1 and CDR2 (germline): MNHEY, SMNVEV (reference sequence). The CDR3 reads CASRQGMVDSPLHF. In DNA form, the CDR3 reads TGTGCCAGCAGGCAGGGAATGGTTGATTCACCCCTCCACTTT.